These 4 T cell receptor beta chains were sequenced from one sample in a study of early stage breast cancer tumors. Generated by immunoSEQ multiplex PCR, the TCRdb table keeps only in-frame clones and is missing some. This table has tens of thousands of clones, 65% to 85% appearing once. Sequencing input: blood. The receptor set was obtained from a person in their sixties with breast cancer.

The genes are TRBV28 and TRBJ2-2; possible D gene TRBD1, 5 bases. This CDR3 is 14 amino acids long. The germline V and J ends were trimmed by 6 bases and 6 bases, with 14 bases remaining between them. Germline V gene sequence: CDR1 MDHEN, CDR2 SYDVKM. The CDR3 here is CASRAAGSAGELFF. The CDR3 nucleotides are TGTGCCAGCAGAGCCGCAGGGTCTGCCGGGGAGCTGTTTTTT.

The chain has TRBV6-1 and TRBJ1-5; tentative D call: TRBD1 (5 bases). Germline assignment: CDR1 MNHNS and CDR2 SASEGT. Deletions cut 1 base from V and 5 bases from J, with 6 bases between. The CDR3 contains 13 residues. CDR3 protein: CASSEGGYQPQHF. CDR3 DNA: TGTGCCAGCAGTGAAGGGGGGTATCAGCCCCAGCATTTT.

CDR3 loop: CASSLMRGADTQYF. DNA for the CDR3: TGTGCCAGCAGTTTAATGCGGGGGGCAGATACGCAGTATTTT. The rearrangement links TRBV28 to TRBJ2-3, with TRBD2 identical over 8 bases. Germline V gives CDR1 MDHEN, CDR2 SYDVKM. V lost 2 bases and J lost 4; bases outside the gene matches: 2. CDR3 length: 14 residues.

The chain links TRBV4-1 to TRBJ2-3; 8 nucleotides agree with TRBD2. CDR1 and CDR2 from the germline V gene are MGHRA and YSYEKL. After removal of 5 bases from V and 6 bases from J, the junction contained 7 bases not matched to a gene. This CDR3 is 14 amino acids long. The CDR3 nucleotides read TGCGCCAGCAGCATCCGGGAGGGGACCGATACGCAGTATTTT. This sequence encodes CASSIREGTDTQYF.